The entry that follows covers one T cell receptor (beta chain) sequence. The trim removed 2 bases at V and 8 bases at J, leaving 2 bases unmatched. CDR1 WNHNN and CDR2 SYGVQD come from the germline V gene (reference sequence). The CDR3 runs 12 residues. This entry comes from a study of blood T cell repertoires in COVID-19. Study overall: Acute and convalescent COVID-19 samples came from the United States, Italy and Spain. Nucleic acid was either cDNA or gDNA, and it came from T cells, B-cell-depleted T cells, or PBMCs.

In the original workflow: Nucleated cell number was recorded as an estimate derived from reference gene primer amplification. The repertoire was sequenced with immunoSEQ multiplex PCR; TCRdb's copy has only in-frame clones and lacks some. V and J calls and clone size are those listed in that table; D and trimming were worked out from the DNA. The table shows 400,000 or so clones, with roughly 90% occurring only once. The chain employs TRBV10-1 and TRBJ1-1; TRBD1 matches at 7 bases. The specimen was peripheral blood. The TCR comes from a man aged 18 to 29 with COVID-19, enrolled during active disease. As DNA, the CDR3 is TGCGCCAGCAGTGAGGGGACAGCGGAAGCTTTCTTT. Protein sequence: CASSEGTAEAFF.